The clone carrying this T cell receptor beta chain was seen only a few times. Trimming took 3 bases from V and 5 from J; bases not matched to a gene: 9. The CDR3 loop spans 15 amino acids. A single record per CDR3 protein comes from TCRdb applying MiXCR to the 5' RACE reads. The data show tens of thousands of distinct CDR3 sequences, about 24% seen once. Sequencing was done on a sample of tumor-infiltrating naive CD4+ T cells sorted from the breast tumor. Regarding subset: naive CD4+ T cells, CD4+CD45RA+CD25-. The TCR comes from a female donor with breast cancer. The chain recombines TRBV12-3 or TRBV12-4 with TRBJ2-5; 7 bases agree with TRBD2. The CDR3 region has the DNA TGTGCCAGCAGTTTTGGCTTTACCGGGAGGGAGACCCAGTACTTC. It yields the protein CASSFGFTGRETQYF.